The 9 T cell receptor beta chains in this list originate from one sample, sequenced in a study of T-cell memory formation after mild COVID-19. One entry per CDR3 protein, called by TCRdb with MiXCR from the 5' RACE reads. This table has about 290,000 distinct CDR3 sequences, less than 20% appearing once. Sequencing used PBMCs or a T cell subset sorted from them (not recorded which). The source is a young man who had mild COVID-19 (a few samples of this study predate the infection). Cell type and time point are not known.

Details on this clonotype: One end of the junction varies from germline; a read error may be responsible. The J gene is TRBJ2-5, the V gene TRBV6-6; 13 bases agree with TRBD2. Per germline, CDR1 MNHNY and CDR2 SVGAGI (reference sequence). The CDR3 spans 14 residues. Here the CDR3 DNA reads TGTGCCAGCAGTTATTCCTGGACTAGCGGGGGACCATTCTTC. This codes for CASSYSWTSGGPFF.

The chain joins TRBV10-3 to TRBJ2-3, with 9 bases identical to TRBD1. Germline V gene sequence: CDR1 ENHRY, CDR2 SYGVKD. The junction had 4 bases not matched to a gene; V was cut back by 3 bases and J by 3 bases. This CDR3 region has 15 residues. The CDR3 sequence is CAISDRTGETDTQYF. The DNA of the CDR3 is TGTGCCATCAGTGATAGGACAGGGGAGACAGATACGCAGTATTTT.

There are many counts of this clonotype. The chain carries TRBV7-9 and TRBJ2-1; 10 positions agree with TRBD1. J was trimmed by 7 bases and V by 6 bases; bases with no gene match: 12. The germline gives CDR1 SEHNR, CDR2 FQNEAQ (reference sequence). The CDR3 is 16 amino acids. CDR3 amino acids: CASRVRDRGVRNEQFF. CDR3 in DNA: TGTGCCAGCAGAGTTAGGGACAGGGGCGTAAGGAATGAGCAGTTCTTC. Full variable domain (rest looked up from reference TRBV7-9 and TRBJ2-1): DTGVSQNPRHKITKRGQNVTFRCDPISEHNRLYWYRQTLGQGPEFLTYFQNEAQLEKSRLLSDRFSAERPKGSFSTLEIQRTEQGDSAMYLCASRVRDRGVRNEQFFGPGTRLTVL.

The chain employs TRBV6-4 and TRBJ1-1; D perhaps matches TRBD1 (5 bases). Germline-derived CDR1 and CDR2 are MRHNA and SNTAGT. The CDR3 has 13 amino acids. The ends were cut back, 6 bases at V and 5 bases at J, with 13 bases in the middle. CDR3 DNA sequence: TGTGCCAGCAGATCCCAGGGTGGGACTGAAGCTTTCTTT. It specifies CASRSQGGTEAFF.

At least ten counts were recorded for this clonotype. CDR3 region: CASSQDSQGLNSPLHF. CDR3 DNA: TGCGCCAGCAGCCAAGATTCGCAGGGCCTTAATTCACCCCTCCACTTT. The chain uses TRBV4-1 and TRBJ1-6, with D possibly TRBD1 on 5 matching bases. The CDR3 sequence is 16 residues long. V dropped 0 bases and J dropped 6 bases, with 12 bases sitting between them. The V gene's germline CDR1 is MGHRA and CDR2 YSYEKL.

The V call is TRBV20-1, the J call TRBJ2-3; possible D gene TRBD2, 5 bases. The germline V and J ends were trimmed by 0 bases and 7 bases, with 14 bases remaining between them. From germline, CDR1 is DFQATT and CDR2 SNEGSKA (reference sequence). This CDR3 spans 14 amino acids. The CDR3 DNA sequence: TGCAGTGCTAGAGATAGGCTAGCCTCGTATACGCAGTATTTT. This encodes CSARDRLASYTQYF.

This chain links TRBV28 with TRBJ2-4; D might be TRBD1 or TRBD2, each matching 5 bases. The CDR3 sequence is 16 residues long. Trimming removed 6 bases from V and 8 bases from J, with 23 bases in between. CDR1 and CDR2 from the germline V gene are MDHEN and SYDVKM. The CDR3 region is CASSGRTRGARDIQYF. The DNA of the CDR3 is TGTGCCAGCAGCGGCCGTACGAGGGGCGCGAGGGACATTCAGTACTTC.

The chain uses TRBV5-4 and TRBJ2-3; 9 positions match TRBD2. CDR1 SGHNT and CDR2 YYREEE come from the germline V gene (reference sequence). The CDR3 has 15 residues. V was clipped by 0 bases and J by 4 bases; unmatched bases: 3. CDR3 in DNA: TGTGCCAGCAGCTTGGGGGGGACTAGCTCAGATACGCAGTATTTT. It specifies CASSLGGTSSDTQYF.

This clonotype has just a few counts. This chain joins TRBV4-1 and TRBJ1-2; no reliable D call. V lost 0 bases, J lost 7 bases, and 9 bases lay in between. Per the germline V gene, CDR1 is MGHRA and CDR2 is YSYEKL. This CDR3 is built from 13 residues. The CDR3 DNA follows: TGCGCCAGCAGCCAAGATAGCGCCCGTGGCTACACCTTC. Its translation is CASSQDSARGYTF.